The entry below gives a single T cell receptor (beta chain) sequence along with its context. Antigen: not known. The protocol was immunoSEQ multiplex PCR, while the TCRdb copy is restricted to in-frame clones and leaves out a portion. The sample lists roughly 200,000 clones; around 72% were seen once. Germline values: CDR1 SGHRS, CDR2 YFSETQ. The CDR3 consists of 14 residues. The V end was cut by 7 bases, the J end by 3 bases, with 14 bases between. These data originate in a study of cytotoxic CD8 clonotypes in ibrutinib-treated CLL. Study-wide findings and caveats: The study found baseline clonality above age-matched healthy donors, tracking circulating CD8+ T-cell counts. Clonality increased at ibrutinib response, then returned toward baseline at progression. On treatment, the uncommon public clonotypes contracted or remained stable.

The sample here was PBMCs, taken after 24 months of ibrutinib treatment. This sequence originates from a human donor with chronic lymphocytic leukemia. The J gene is TRBJ1-3, the V gene TRBV5-1; TRBD1 might be the D (5 bases). CDR3 DNA sequence: TGCGCCAGCGGACCCTTTGACAGTGGAAACACCATATATTTT. Its translation is CASGPFDSGNTIYF.